The subject of this entry is one TCR beta chain. Antigen unknown. The ends were cut back, 5 bases at V and 8 bases at J, with 11 bases in the middle. The length of the CDR3 is 11 residues. Germline V lookup: CDR1 GTSNPN, CDR2 SVGIG (reference sequence). A J-beta primer mix and a sample-barcoded 5' primer were used in a second PCR of roughly 6 to 11 cycles. TCRdb passed the 5' RACE reads through MiXCR, listing each CDR3 protein once. The sample lists some 1.4 million distinct CDR3 sequences, approximately 40% occurring once. The data were taken from a study of blood T cells in healthy people across ages. Study-wide findings and caveats: With donor CMV status unknown, expanded clonotype changes were possibly confounded.

The people who gave samples were healthy Caucasians from Russia, aged roughly 6 to 95. The sequenced sample was blood. The V gene is TRBV30, the J gene TRBJ2-3; no clear D. This clonotype was sampled from a woman between 18 and 29 years old in good health. The CDR3 loop reads CAWEAPGTQYF. DNA of the CDR3: TGTGCCTGGGAGGCCCCAGGTACGCAGTATTTT.